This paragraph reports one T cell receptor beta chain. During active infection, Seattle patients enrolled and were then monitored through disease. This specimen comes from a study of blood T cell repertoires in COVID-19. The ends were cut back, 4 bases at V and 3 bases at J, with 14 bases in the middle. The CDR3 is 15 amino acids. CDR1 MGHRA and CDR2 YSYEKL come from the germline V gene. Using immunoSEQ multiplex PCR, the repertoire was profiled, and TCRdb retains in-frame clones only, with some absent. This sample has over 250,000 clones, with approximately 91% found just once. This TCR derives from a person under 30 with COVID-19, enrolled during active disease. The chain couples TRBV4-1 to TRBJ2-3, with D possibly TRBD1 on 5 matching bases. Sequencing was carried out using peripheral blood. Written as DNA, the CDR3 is TGCGCCAGCAGCCCCGGACATTTAGGGACAGATACGCAGTATTTT. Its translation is CASSPGHLGTDTQYF.